This TCR beta chain was captured in a study of cytomegalovirus exposure and HLA in healthy donors. Findings and limits, study-wide: Some TCR beta chains (roughly 150 of them) were listed as cytomegalovirus-associated. A missense DCLRE1C variant was associated with V- and J-gene trimming of TCR beta chains in a later analysis, and an independent cohort replicated the association.

The study ran its PCR with 60 Vbeta and 13 Jbeta primers. Assay: immunoSEQ multiplex PCR; the TCRdb copy retains only in-frame clones and omits some. The repertoire includes approximately 110,000 clones, 65% to 80% of them detected once, and roughly 4.4% sits in the top ten. A single count supports this clone. Antigen unknown. With V trimmed by 5 bases and J by 6 bases, 9 bases remained unmatched. The germline V gene encodes CDR1 SGDLS and CDR2 YYNGEE. This CDR3 has 15 residues. The TCR originated in a man aged 25-45 years in good health and CMV-seropositive. Sequenced input: PBMCs. This sequence joins TRBV9 and TRBJ2-3; 10 bases fit TRBD2. CDR3 protein: CASRRLAGDDDTQYF. For the CDR3, the DNA is TGTGCCAGCAGACGTCTAGCGGGGGATGACGATACGCAGTATTTT.